This is a list of T cell receptor beta chains from one sample in a study of blood T cell repertoires in COVID-19. Only in-frame clones appear in the TCRdb table, and some are missing; sequencing was by immunoSEQ multiplex PCR. This sample has around 140,000 clones, with around 89% found just once. Sequencing used peripheral blood. The receptors here all came from a human donor in a cohort sampled during active COVID-19. The CDR3 runs from the conserved cysteine through the conserved F or W. A D gene is named only where the DNA matches it firmly. Clone sizes are given selectively: once, few, many, or a class where the clone is expanded.

j_gene,d_gene,v_gene,abundance,CDR3nt,CDR3aa
TRBJ2-7,.,TRBV5-5,.,TGTGCCAGCAGCTTTTATGGGGACTTCTACGAGCAGTACTTC,CASSFYGDFYEQYF
TRBJ1-5,TRBD1,TRBV15,.,TGTGCCACCAGCAGAGGACAGGGGCGGCAGCCCCAGCATTTT,CATSRGQGRQPQHF
TRBJ2-2,.,TRBV7-8,.,TGTGCCAGCAGCGCCTTACGGGTCGTTAACACCGGGGAGCTGTTTTTT,CASSALRVVNTGELFF
TRBJ1-1,.,TRBV5-1,once,TGCGCCAGCAGCGGATACAGGCCTAACACTGAAGCTTTCTTT,CASSGYRPNTEAFF
TRBJ1-2,TRBD1,TRBV4-1,.,TGCGCCAGCAGCCAAGGGACAGGCTTTGGCTACACCTTC,CASSQGTGFGYTF
TRBJ1-3,.,TRBV9,.,TGTGCCAGCAGCCCAGACGAGGGATATTACTCTGGAAACACCATATATTTT,CASSPDEGYYSGNTIYF
TRBJ1-2,TRBD1,TRBV5-5,.,TGTGCCAGCAGCTGGACAGGGAATACTGGCTACACCTTC,CASSWTGNTGYTF
TRBJ2-3,TRBD2,TRBV7-2,.,TGTGCCAGCACCCGCACCCCACGGGGGGTCACAGATACGCAGTATTTT,CASTRTPRGVTDTQYF
TRBJ2-3,TRBD1,TRBV7-3,.,TGTGCCAGCAGGCCCACAGGGGAGGATACGCAGTATTTT,CASRPTGEDTQYF
TRBJ2-5,TRBD2,TRBV10-3,.,TGTGCCATCAGTGCTTCGGGGGGGGCGGAGACCCAGTACTTC,CAISASGGAETQYF
TRBJ1-4,.,TRBV4-1,.,TGCGCCAGCAGCCAAGTCCCAGGGCCTGGGGAAAAACTGTTTTTT,CASSQVPGPGEKLFF
TRBJ2-4,.,TRBV12-3/TRBV12-4,once,TGTGCCAGCAGTTTGGCCGACATTCAGTACTTC,CASSLADIQYF
TRBJ2-5,TRBD1,TRBV5-8,few,TGTGCCAGCAGCATGACAGGGGGCCAAGAGACCCAGTACTTC,CASSMTGGQETQYF
TRBJ1-6,.,TRBV28,.,TGTGCCAGCATTGGCTACAGGACAAATTCACCCCTCCACTTT,CASIGYRTNSPLHF
TRBJ2-7,TRBD1,TRBV7-8,.,TGTGCCAGCAGCTTAGGCTCCGGGACAGGCTCCTACGAGCAGTACTTC,CASSLGSGTGSYEQYF
TRBJ2-7,TRBD1,TRBV3-1/TRBV3-2,.,TGTGCCAGCAGCCAAGGAGGGCAGGGGGCACGGGAGCAGTACTTC,CASSQGGQGAREQYF
TRBJ2-7,TRBD1,TRBV7-9,.,TGTGCCAGCAGCTCAACCAACAGGGGTTACGAGCAGTACTTC,CASSSTNRGYEQYF
TRBJ1-1,.,TRBV4-2,.,TGTGCCAGCAGCCAAGGCCGACAGGCGACTTACACTGAAGCTTTCTTT,CASSQGRQATYTEAFF
TRBJ2-1,.,TRBV5-1,.,TGCGCCAGCAGCTTGGTGGCAGGACAAGCGAGCGAGCAGTTCTTC,CASSLVAGQASEQFF
TRBJ2-7,TRBD1,TRBV6-6,.,TGTGCCAGCAGTTACACCCAGGGGGCGGAGTACTTC,CASSYTQGAEYF
TRBJ2-1,TRBD1,TRBV10-2,.,TGCGCCAGCAGTGAGAGGGACAGGGAGTTCTTC,CASSERDREFF
TRBJ2-7,TRBD1,TRBV27,.,TGTGCCAGCAGTCCCCGGACAGGGGTTGGCTACGAGCAGTACTTC,CASSPRTGVGYEQYF
TRBJ1-5,TRBD1,TRBV7-8,.,TGTGCCAGCAGCTACCTCCAGGGGGCAGGGGGGAGTAGCAATCAGCCCCAGCATTTT,CASSYLQGAGGSSNQPQHF
TRBJ2-1,.,TRBV4-1,.,TGCGCCAGCAGCCAAAAACGCGTCCTAGCGAATGAGCAGTTCTTC,CASSQKRVLANEQFF
TRBJ2-1,.,TRBV30,.,TGTGCCTGGAGTTATAGGGGGAAGGGGTCCTACAATGAGCAGTTCTTC,CAWSYRGKGSYNEQFF
TRBJ1-1,.,TRBV25-1,.,TGTGCCAGCAGTGATGCCGGTTGGAACACTGAAGCTTTCTTT,CASSDAGWNTEAFF
TRBJ2-1,.,TRBV19,.,TGTGCCTCTCATCCCCCGGGGTTTTACAATGAGCAGTTCTTC,CASHPPGFYNEQFF
TRBJ1-5,TRBD1,TRBV5-4,.,TGTGCCAGCAGCTTTGGTCCGACAGGGAGGAATCAGCCCCAGCATTTT,CASSFGPTGRNQPQHF
TRBJ1-2,.,TRBV7-9,.,TGTGCCAGCAGCGGCGGGGGCTTGGGCGTATATGGCTACACCTTC,CASSGGGLGVYGYTF